This is a list of T cell receptor beta chains from one sample in a study of CD8+ T cells in alopecia areata. Repertoires were generated with immunoSEQ multiplex PCR, while TCRdb's copy carries only in-frame clones and drops some. The sample lists roughly 210,000 clones; approximately 47% were seen once. The specimen was CD4+ T cells sorted from blood, collected around week 37, from a patient treated with tofacitinib. Receptors were obtained from a human donor with alopecia areata. Both conserved end residues are part of each CDR3.

J: TRBJ2-5; V: TRBV11-3; CDR3: CASSSGPETQYF
J: TRBJ2-1; V: TRBV7-2; CDR3: CASSLRGQGATKTFF
J: TRBJ2-6; V: TRBV23-1; CDR3: CASSLKGSGANVLTF
J: TRBJ2-5; V: TRBV5-1; CDR3: CASSLEGRETQYF
J: TRBJ2-1; V: TRBV5-4; CDR3: CASSLLTAEQFF
J: TRBJ2-1; V: TRBV5-1; CDR3: CASSQTASGGSYNEQFF
J: TRBJ2-2; V: TRBV15; CDR3: CATFLAGGSGELFF
J: TRBJ2-7; V: TRBV29-1; CDR3: CSVEEMTGRGYEQYF
J: TRBJ2-3; V: TRBV7-2; CDR3: CASSFAGVTDTQYF
J: TRBJ2-3; V: TRBV30; CDR3: CAWSVPRASTDTQYF
J: TRBJ2-6; V: TRBV28; CDR3: CASSFRTAGANVLTF
J: TRBJ2-7; V: TRBV28; CDR3: CASSLGGAFLYEQYF
J: TRBJ2-7; V: TRBV30; CDR3: CALQGGPYEQYF
J: TRBJ2-3; V: TRBV29-1; CDR3: CSVPLGTDTQYF
J: TRBJ2-5; V: TRBV6-5; CDR3: CASSYSQGETQYF
J: TRBJ2-7; V: TRBV7-2; CDR3: CASSPSYEQYF
J: TRBJ1-4; V: TRBV7-2; CDR3: CASSPGVQLKLFF
J: TRBJ2-5; V: TRBV27; CDR3: CASSLGGPQETQYF